Each of the 18 T cell receptor beta chains below was sequenced from the same sample in a study of T cells in Graves' hyperthyroidism and ophthalmopathy. Researchers amplified the TCR beta CDR3 regions from RNA transcripts. When the TCR CDR3 underwent first-round RT-PCR, the HTBI primer set was used. Each CDR3 protein gets one entry after TCRdb re-called the multiplex PCR reads with MiXCR. Of 410,000 or so distinct CDR3 sequences listed, roughly 14% are singletons. Sequencing input: blood. The source is a man between 18 and 35 years old with Graves' ophthalmopathy.

The sample holds many counts of this clonotype. This chain connects TRBV7-3 to TRBJ1-1, with 7 positions matching TRBD1. Germline V gene sequence: CDR1 SGHTA, CDR2 FQGTGA. This CDR3 is 14 amino acids long. J was trimmed by 4 bases and V by 5 bases; bases with no gene match: 7. CDR3 coding DNA: TGTGCCAGCAGCGCATACCGGGACAGCACTGAAGCTTTCTTT. Its protein product is CASSAYRDSTEAFF.

Concerning this clonotype itself: Germline and junction disagree at one end, which may indicate a read error. The chain has TRBV7-3 and TRBJ2-5; 7 bases match TRBD1. The CDR3 is 16 residues long. Germline V gene data show CDR1 as SGHTA and CDR2 as FQGTGA. The CDR3 DNA sequence: TGTGCCAGCAGCTTAAAGTTAGGGACAGCTCAAGGGACCCAGTACTTC. Its protein is CASSLKLGTAQGTQYF.

In its sample, this clonotype was seen many times. The genes are TRBV6-1 and TRBJ2-7; the match to TRBD1 covers 10 bases. This CDR3 comprises 13 residues. CDR1 and CDR2 (germline): MNHNS, SASEGT. Unmatched junction bases numbered 0, after V lost 1 base and J lost 6 bases. The CDR3 sequence is CASSEGDRGEQYF. DNA for the CDR3: TGTGCCAGCAGTGAAGGGGACAGGGGCGAGCAGTACTTC.

This clonotype was counted a few times. The chain employs TRBV5-1 and TRBJ2-1, with D hard to call. This CDR3 comprises 13 residues. V was shortened by 1 base and J by 10 bases, with 12 bases between the two germline ends. The germline gives CDR1 SGHRS, CDR2 YFSETQ. The CDR3: CASSLFIIGEQFF. CDR3 nucleotide sequence: TGCGCCAGCAGCTTGTTTATAATTGGGGAGCAGTTCTTC.

The sample holds many counts of this clonotype. The gene calls are TRBV11-3 and TRBJ2-1, with D hard to call. CDR1 is SGHNT and CDR2 is YENEEA in the germline V gene. This CDR3 contains 15 residues. The V gene lost 1 base and the J gene lost 8 bases, with 15 bases spanning the gap. CDR3 nucleotide sequence: TGTGCCAGCAGCTTAGTTTCAGCGCGGTATGATGAGCAGTTCTTC. It is translated as CASSLVSARYDEQFF.

This clonotype was seen only a few times. The rearrangement links TRBV19 to TRBJ2-3; either TRBD1 or TRBD2 may supply D (5 bases each). Germline CDR1 LNHDA, CDR2 SQIVND (reference sequence). V gave up 5 bases and J gave up 2 bases, with 17 bases separating them. This CDR3 has 16 residues. The CDR3 sequence: CASSPLRDHYTDTQYF. As DNA, the CDR3 is TGTGCCAGTAGTCCACTGAGGGACCATTACACAGATACGCAGTATTTT.

This clonotype was seen a handful of times. This CDR3 reads CATSGGRLGDTQYF. DNA of the CDR3: TGTGCCACCAGTGGCGGGAGGTTAGGAGATACGCAGTATTTT. This chain connects TRBV15 to TRBJ2-3; 8 nucleotides match TRBD2. The ends lost 6 bases at V and 5 bases at J; junction bases unmatched: 7. CDR1 LNHNV and CDR2 YYDKDF come from the germline V gene (reference sequence). CDR3 length equals 14 residues.

This clonotype was detected ten times or more. The chain has TRBV20-1 and TRBJ2-7, with 7 bases that match TRBD2. The CDR3 runs to 14 residues. Germline V lookup: CDR1 DFQATT, CDR2 SNEGSKA (reference sequence). CDR3 coding DNA: TGCAGCCTACCCGGTGGCGGGAGTCGCTACGAGCAGTACTTC. This translates into CSLPGGGSRYEQYF.

There are many counts of this clonotype. The chain uses TRBV20-1 and TRBJ2-3; D perhaps matches TRBD2 (6 bases). Germline V lookup: CDR1 DFQATT, CDR2 SNEGSKA (reference sequence). The CDR3 loop spans 19 amino acids. V gave up 0 bases and J gave up 3 bases, with 25 bases separating them. The CDR3 sequence is CSARDRPPTLRGWTDTQYF. The CDR3 DNA sequence: TGCAGTGCTAGAGATAGGCCCCCTACCCTGCGGGGATGGACAGATACGCAGTATTTT.

In its sample, this clonotype was seen many times. The rearrangement uses TRBV11-2 and TRBJ2-7; D perhaps matches TRBD1 (6 bases). CDR3 length equals 16 residues. Germline loops: CDR1 SGHAT, CDR2 FQNNGV. Trimming pared 3 bases from V and 0 bases from J, leaving 15 bases between. This CDR3 is CASSLLGQMISYEQYF. For the CDR3, the DNA is TGTGCCAGCAGCTTGTTAGGACAGATGATCTCCTACGAGCAGTACTTC.

This clonotype was observed at least ten times. This rearrangement joins TRBV20-1 to TRBJ2-7; D is perhaps TRBD1 (6 bases). Between the trimmed V and J ends, which lost 6 bases and 0 bases, there was a span of 21 bases. In germline, CDR1 is DFQATT, CDR2 SNEGSKA (reference sequence). CDR3 length: 16 residues. The chain's CDR3 is CSATNWNRDLSYEQYF. Written as DNA, the CDR3 is TGCAGTGCCACTAACTGGAACAGGGACCTCTCCTACGAGCAGTACTTC.

This clonotype came up many times. This chain connects TRBV12-3 or TRBV12-4 to TRBJ1-1; the D gene is possibly TRBD1 (5 bases). Trimming pared 3 bases from V and 2 bases from J, leaving 10 bases between. The CDR3 has 14 amino acids. CDR3 coding DNA: TGTGCCAGCAGTTTTTTGGGGGACAACACTGAAGCTTTCTTT. It specifies CASSFLGDNTEAFF.

This clonotype was seen repeatedly, ten times or more. This chain connects TRBV4-1 to TRBJ2-5, with 12 bases fitting TRBD2. The J segment lost 0 bases and the V segment lost 3 bases, leaving 8 bases of the junction unmatched. The germline CDR1 and CDR2 sequences are MGHRA and YSYEKL. The CDR3 runs 18 residues. CDR3 residues: CASSHGLGLAGNQETQYF. The CDR3 DNA sequence: TGCGCCAGCAGCCACGGATTAGGACTAGCGGGGAACCAAGAGACCCAGTACTTC.

This sequence joins TRBV5-5 and TRBJ2-3, with TRBD1 matching 8 bases. Trimming cost V 0 bases and J 4 bases; bases outside gene matches: 10. The germline gives CDR1 SGHKS, CDR2 YYEKEE (reference sequence). The CDR3 is 17 residues long. The CDR3 here is CASSLVTRGLGADTQYF. The CDR3 DNA reads TGTGCCAGCAGCTTGGTCACCAGGGGGCTAGGGGCAGATACGCAGTATTTT.

This clonotype was observed many times. The chain joins TRBV3-1 to TRBJ2-7; TRBD2 matches at 10 bases. V was pared by 1 base and J by 5 bases, with 8 bases of the junction left unmatched. The CDR3 length is 16 residues. The V gene's germline CDR1 is LGHDT and CDR2 YNNKEL (reference sequence). The CDR3, as DNA: TGTGCCAGCAGCCAAGTCAAAGCGGGGGGGATTGACGAGCAGTACTTC. It codes for CASSQVKAGGIDEQYF.

At least ten counts were recorded for this clonotype. V is TRBV7-9 and J is TRBJ2-3; possible D gene TRBD2, 6 bases. CDR1 SEHNR and CDR2 FQNEAQ come from the germline V gene (reference sequence). This CDR3 is 16 amino acids long. The V gene lost 3 bases and the J gene lost 3 bases, with 16 bases spanning the gap. CDR3 residues: CASSFPASAATDTQYF. The CDR3, as DNA: TGTGCCAGCAGCTTCCCGGCTAGCGCTGCGACAGATACGCAGTATTTT.

This clonotype was detected many times. The CDR3 region has the DNA TGTGCCAGCAGCCCGACTAGCGGGCTATACAATGAGCAGTTCTTC. Protein: CASSPTSGLYNEQFF. This sequence joins TRBV7-9 and TRBJ2-1; 10 nucleotides agree with TRBD2. With 5 bases clipped from V and 4 bases from J, the junction kept 5 bases outside the gene matches. CDR3 length: 15 residues. Germline CDR1 is SEHNR and CDR2 is FQNEAQ (reference sequence).

This chain joins TRBV11-1 and TRBJ2-3, with a tentative D call TRBD2 (5 bases). The CDR3 contains 14 residues. Trimming pared 1 base from V and 2 bases from J, leaving 7 bases between. Looked up from germline, CDR1 is SGHAT and CDR2 is FQDESV (reference sequence). As DNA, the CDR3 is TGTGCCAGCAGCTTAGGGGAGAACACAGATACGCAGTATTTT. Amino acid sequence: CASSLGENTDTQYF.